A few counts support the clone carrying this TCR beta chain. Its antigen is currently unknown. Trimming pared 1 base from V and 3 bases from J, leaving 6 bases between. Germline lookup yields CDR1 LGHNA and CDR2 YSLEER. The CDR3 sequence is 14 residues long. One entry per CDR3 protein, called by TCRdb with MiXCR from the 5' RACE reads. The sample gives 550,000 or so distinct CDR3 sequences, 15% to 20% of which show up once; roughly an eighth is in the top ten. The data were obtained in a study of T cells after yellow fever vaccination. Study-level information: Where fractions had low cell numbers, libraries were prepared from them with the SMART-Seq v4 Ultra Low Input RNA kit.

Study-wide results and limits: Reappearance after the booster was observed for most primary-vaccination clones (around 95% CD4, about 91% CD8). Contaminants from the bulk population, in the form of abundant clonotypes, could be found in FACS-sorted repertoires.

The chain joins TRBV4-3 to TRBJ2-2; D unclear. The source of this sequence is a man in his thirties or forties who received the YFV17D yellow fever vaccine. The input for sequencing was PBMCs, taken 15 days after the yellow fever booster vaccination. CDR3 residues: CASSQVRYTGELFF. CDR3 in DNA: TGCGCCAGCAGCCAAGTCCGCTACACCGGGGAGCTGTTTTTT.